Given below is one TCR beta chain in context. This sample stems from a study of blood T cell repertoires in COVID-19. Study overall: Samples representing acute and convalescent COVID-19 were sourced from the United States, Italy and Spain. T cells, B-cell-depleted T cells, or PBMCs supplied cDNA or gDNA.

In the study's own analysis: Reference gene primer amplification gave estimated nucleated cell counts. TCRdb's table, derived via immunoSEQ multiplex PCR, lists solely in-frame clones and lacks some. Clonal size and the V and J genes are those of that table, whereas D and trimming came from the DNA. The repertoire holds about 160,000 clones, 85% seen once, with 3% to 3.5% in the top ten. The V end lost 0 bases, the J end lost 2 bases, and 11 bases lay between the germline ends. Germline V gives CDR1 KGHSY, CDR2 FQNENV. This CDR3 is built from 15 residues. The receptor's source is a human donor with acute or convalescent COVID-19. The donor label of this sample is uncertain. V usage is TRBV16 and J usage is TRBJ2-7; weak D call: TRBD1 (5 bases). The sample consisted of peripheral blood. CDR3 nucleotides: TGTGCCAGCAGCCAATCTGGTGGCAGGGCCTACGAGCAGTACTTC. Amino acid sequence: CASSQSGGRAYEQYF. Combining the CDR3 with reference TRBV16 and TRBJ2-7 gives the whole variable domain GEEVAQTPKHLVRGEGQKAKLYCAPIKGHSYVFWYQQVLKNEFKFLISFQNENVFDETGMPKERFSAKCLPNSPCSLEIQATKLEDSAVYFCASSQSGGRAYEQYFGPGTRLTVT.